The clone carrying this TCR beta chain was seen at least ten times. Its antigen is not known. This sample was taken from a study of T cells after yellow fever vaccination. General study findings and limits: The booster saw the reappearance of most primary-vaccination clones (around 95% CD4, about 85% CD8).

Germline V gene sequence: CDR1 SGHAT, CDR2 FQNNGV. The ends were cut back, 5 bases at V and 4 bases at J, with 6 bases in the middle. The CDR3 contains 12 residues. MiXCR, run by TCRdb on the 5' RACE reads, gives a single entry per CDR3 protein. The sample contains roughly 350,000 distinct CDR3 sequences, over 4% of which appear only once. The input for sequencing was PBMCs, taken 5 days after the yellow fever booster vaccination. The J gene is TRBJ2-1, the V gene TRBV11-2; tentatively, D is TRBD1 or TRBD2 (5 bases each). The TCR comes from a young man who received the YFV17D yellow fever vaccine. The CDR3 protein is CASSEGYNEQFF. CDR3 bases: TGTGCCAGCAGCGAGGGGTACAATGAGCAGTTCTTC.